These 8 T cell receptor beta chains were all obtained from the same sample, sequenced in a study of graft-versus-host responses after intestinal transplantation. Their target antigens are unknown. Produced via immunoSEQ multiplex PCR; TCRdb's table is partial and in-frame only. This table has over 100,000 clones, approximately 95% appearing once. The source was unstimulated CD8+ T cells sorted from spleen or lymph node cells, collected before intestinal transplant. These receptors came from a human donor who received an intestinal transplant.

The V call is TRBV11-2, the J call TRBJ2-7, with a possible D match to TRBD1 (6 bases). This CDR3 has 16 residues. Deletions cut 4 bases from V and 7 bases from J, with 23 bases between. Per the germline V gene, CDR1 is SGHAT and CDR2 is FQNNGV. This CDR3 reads CASSWGLRGSEREQYF. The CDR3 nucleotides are TGTGCCAGCAGCTGGGGTTTGAGGGGGAGCGAAAGGGAGCAGTACTTC.

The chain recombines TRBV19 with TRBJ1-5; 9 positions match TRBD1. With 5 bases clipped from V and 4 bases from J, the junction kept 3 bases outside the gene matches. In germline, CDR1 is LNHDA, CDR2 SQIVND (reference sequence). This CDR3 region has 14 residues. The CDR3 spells CASSVGQGNQPQHF. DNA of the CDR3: TGTGCCAGTAGTGTGGGACAGGGAAATCAGCCCCAGCATTTT.

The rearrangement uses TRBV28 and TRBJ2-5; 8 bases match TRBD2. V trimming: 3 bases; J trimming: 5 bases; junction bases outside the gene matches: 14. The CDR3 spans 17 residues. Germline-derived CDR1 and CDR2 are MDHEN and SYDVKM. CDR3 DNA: TGTGCCAGCAGTTTTCTCCCGATCGCGGGAGGAGGGGAGACCCAGTACTTC. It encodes CASSFLPIAGGGETQYF.

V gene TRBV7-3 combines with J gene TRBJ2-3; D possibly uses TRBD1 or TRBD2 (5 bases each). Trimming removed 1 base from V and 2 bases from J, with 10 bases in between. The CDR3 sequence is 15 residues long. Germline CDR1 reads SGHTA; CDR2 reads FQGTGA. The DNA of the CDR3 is TGTGCCAGCAGCTTAATTGGGGGAACCACAGATACGCAGTATTTT. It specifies CASSLIGGTTDTQYF.

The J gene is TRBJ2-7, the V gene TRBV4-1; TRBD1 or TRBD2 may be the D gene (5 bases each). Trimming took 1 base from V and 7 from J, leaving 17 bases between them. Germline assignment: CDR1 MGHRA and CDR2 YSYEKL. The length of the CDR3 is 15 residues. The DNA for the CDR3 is TGCGCCAGCAGCCAAGTTTATGAGGGACCCAGGGAGCAGTACTTC. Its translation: CASSQVYEGPREQYF.

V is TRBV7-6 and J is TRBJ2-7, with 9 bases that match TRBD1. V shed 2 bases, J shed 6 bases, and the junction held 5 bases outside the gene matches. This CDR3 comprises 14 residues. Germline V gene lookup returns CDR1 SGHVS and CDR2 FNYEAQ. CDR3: CASSLQTGGGEQYF. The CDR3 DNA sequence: TGTGCCAGCAGCTTACAGACAGGGGGTGGCGAGCAGTACTTC.

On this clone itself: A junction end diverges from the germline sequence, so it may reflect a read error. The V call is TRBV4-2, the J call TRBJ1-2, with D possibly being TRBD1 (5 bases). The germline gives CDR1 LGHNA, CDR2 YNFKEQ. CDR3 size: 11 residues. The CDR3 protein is CASSQEGQVAF. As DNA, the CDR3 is TGTGCCAGCAGCCAAGAAGGACAAGTCGCCTTC.

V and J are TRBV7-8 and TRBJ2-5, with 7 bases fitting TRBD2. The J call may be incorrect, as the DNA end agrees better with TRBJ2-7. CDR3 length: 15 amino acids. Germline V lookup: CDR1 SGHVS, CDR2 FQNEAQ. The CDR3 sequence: CASSWGGQPSYEQYF. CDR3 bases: TGTGCCAGCAGCTGGGGAGGGCAGCCCTCCTACGAGCAGTACTTC.